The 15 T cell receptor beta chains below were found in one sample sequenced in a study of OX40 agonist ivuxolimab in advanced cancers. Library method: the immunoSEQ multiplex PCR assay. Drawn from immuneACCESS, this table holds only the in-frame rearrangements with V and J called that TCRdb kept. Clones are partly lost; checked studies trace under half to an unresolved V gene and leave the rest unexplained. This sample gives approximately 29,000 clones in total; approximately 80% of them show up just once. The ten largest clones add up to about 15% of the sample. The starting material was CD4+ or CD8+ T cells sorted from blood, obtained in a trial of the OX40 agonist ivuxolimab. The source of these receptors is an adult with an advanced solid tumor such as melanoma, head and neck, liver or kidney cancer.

CDR3 in DNA: TGTGCCAGCAGCCAAACAGGGGATGAAGCTTTCTTT. Translating it yields CASSQTGDEAFF. The chain joins TRBV14 to TRBJ1-1, with TRBD1 matching over 7 bases. The V gene's germline CDR1 is SGHDN and CDR2 FVKESK. The CDR3 spans 12 residues. Trimming took 2 bases from V and 7 from J; bases not matched to a gene: 1.

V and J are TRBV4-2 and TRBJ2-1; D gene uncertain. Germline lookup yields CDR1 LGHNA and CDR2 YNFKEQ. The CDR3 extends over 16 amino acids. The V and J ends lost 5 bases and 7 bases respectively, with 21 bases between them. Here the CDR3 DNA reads TGTGCCAGCAGCTCCAGAATCAAGCTGTTGCGTAATGAGCAGTTCTTC. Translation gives CASSSRIKLLRNEQFF.

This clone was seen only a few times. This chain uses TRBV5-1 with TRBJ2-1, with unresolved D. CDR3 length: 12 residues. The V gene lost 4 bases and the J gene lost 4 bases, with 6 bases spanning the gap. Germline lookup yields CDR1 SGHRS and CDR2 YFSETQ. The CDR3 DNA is TGCGCCAGCAGCGATAATTACAATGAGCAGTTCTTC. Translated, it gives CASSDNYNEQFF.

The CDR3: CASSGPPGLGEETQYF. The CDR3 DNA follows: TGTGCCAGCAGTGGCCCCCCAGGACTAGGGGAGGAGACCCAGTACTTC. This chain uses TRBV6-1 with TRBJ2-5; 7 bases are a match to TRBD2. Unmatched junction bases numbered 13, after V lost 4 bases and J lost 5 bases. This CDR3 has 16 residues. Germline V gene lookup returns CDR1 MNHNS and CDR2 SASEGT.

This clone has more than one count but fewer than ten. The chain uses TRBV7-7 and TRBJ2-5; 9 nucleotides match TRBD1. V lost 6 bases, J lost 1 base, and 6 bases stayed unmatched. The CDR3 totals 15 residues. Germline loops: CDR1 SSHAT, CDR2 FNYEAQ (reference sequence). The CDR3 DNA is TGTGCCAGCAGTTTTGGGACAGGGCGCCAAGAGACCCAGTACTTC. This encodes CASSFGTGRQETQYF.

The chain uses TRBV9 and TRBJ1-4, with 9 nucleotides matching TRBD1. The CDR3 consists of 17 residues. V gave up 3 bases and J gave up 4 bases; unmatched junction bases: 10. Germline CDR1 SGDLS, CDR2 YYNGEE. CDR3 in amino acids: CASSAIQGAPYNEKLFF. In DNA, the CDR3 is TGTGCCAGCAGCGCAATACAGGGGGCCCCTTATAATGAAAAACTGTTTTTT.

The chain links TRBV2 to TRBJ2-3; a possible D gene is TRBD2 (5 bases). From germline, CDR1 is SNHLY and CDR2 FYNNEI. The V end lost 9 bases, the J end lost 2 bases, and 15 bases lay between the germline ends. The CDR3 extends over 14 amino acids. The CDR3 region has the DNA TGTGCCAGTGGACCCGGCGGGTCCACAGATACGCAGTATTTT. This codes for CASGPGGSTDTQYF. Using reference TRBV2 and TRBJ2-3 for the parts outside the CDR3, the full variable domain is EPEVTQTPSHQVTQMGQEVILRCVPISNHLYFYWYRQILGQKVEFLVSFYNNEISEKSEIFDDQFSVERPDGSNFTLKIRSTKLEDSAMYFCASGPGGSTDTQYFGPGTRLTVL.

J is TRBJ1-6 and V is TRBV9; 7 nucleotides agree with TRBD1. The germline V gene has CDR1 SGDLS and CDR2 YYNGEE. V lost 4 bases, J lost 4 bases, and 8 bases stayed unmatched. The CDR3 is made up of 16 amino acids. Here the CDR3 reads CASSQGGRGYNSPLHF. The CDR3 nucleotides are TGTGCCAGCAGCCAGGGGGGGAGGGGGTATAATTCACCCCTCCACTTT.

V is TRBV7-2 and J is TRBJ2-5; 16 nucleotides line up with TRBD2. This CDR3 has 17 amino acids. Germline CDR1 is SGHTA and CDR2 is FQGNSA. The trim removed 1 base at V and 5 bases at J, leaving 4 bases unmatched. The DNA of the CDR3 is TGTGCCAGCAGCTTAGTGGGACTAGCGGGGGGGCCGGAGACCCAGTACTTC. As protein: CASSLVGLAGGPETQYF.

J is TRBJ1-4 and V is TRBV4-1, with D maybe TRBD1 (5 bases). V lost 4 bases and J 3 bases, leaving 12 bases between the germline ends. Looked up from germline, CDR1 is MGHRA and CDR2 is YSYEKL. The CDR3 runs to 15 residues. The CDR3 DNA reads TGCGCCAGCAGCCCCGAGGGGAGGGCTAATGAAAAACTGTTTTTT. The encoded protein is CASSPEGRANEKLFF.

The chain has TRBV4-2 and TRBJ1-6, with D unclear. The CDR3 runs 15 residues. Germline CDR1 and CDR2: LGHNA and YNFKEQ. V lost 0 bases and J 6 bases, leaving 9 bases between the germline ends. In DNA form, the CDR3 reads TGTGCCAGCAGCCAAGACGGGATTATTAATTCACCCCTCCACTTT. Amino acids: CASSQDGIINSPLHF.

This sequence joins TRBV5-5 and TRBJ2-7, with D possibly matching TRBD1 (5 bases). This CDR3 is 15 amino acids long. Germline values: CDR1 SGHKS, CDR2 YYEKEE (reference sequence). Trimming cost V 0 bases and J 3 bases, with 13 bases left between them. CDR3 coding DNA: TGTGCCAGCAGCTTGGTAGCCGGACAAGACTACGAGCAGTACTTC. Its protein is CASSLVAGQDYEQYF. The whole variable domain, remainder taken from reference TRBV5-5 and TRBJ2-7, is DAGVTQSPTHLIKTRGQQVTLRCSPISGHKSVSWYQQVLGQGPQFIFQYYEKEERGRGNFPDRFSARQFPNYSSELNVNALLLGDSALYLCASSLVAGQDYEQYFGPGTRLTVT.

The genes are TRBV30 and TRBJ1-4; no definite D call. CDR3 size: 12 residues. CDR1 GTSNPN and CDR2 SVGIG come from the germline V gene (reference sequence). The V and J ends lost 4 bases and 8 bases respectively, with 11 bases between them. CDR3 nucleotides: TGTGCCTGGAACCTAGTAGCCGAAAAACTGTTTTTT. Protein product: CAWNLVAEKLFF.

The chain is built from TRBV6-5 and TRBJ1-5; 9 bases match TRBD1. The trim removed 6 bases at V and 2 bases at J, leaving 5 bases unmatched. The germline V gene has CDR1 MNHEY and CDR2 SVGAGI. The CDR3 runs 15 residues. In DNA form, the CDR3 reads TGTGCCAGCAGCACAGGGGGCTCGGGCAATCAGCCCCAGCATTTT. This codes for CASSTGGSGNQPQHF.

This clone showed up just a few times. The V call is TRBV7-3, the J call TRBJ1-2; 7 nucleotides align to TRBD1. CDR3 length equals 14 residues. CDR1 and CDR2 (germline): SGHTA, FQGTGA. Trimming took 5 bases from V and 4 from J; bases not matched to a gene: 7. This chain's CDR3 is CASSPGGQLYGYTF. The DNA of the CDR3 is TGTGCCAGCAGCCCCGGGGGACAGCTCTATGGCTACACCTTC.